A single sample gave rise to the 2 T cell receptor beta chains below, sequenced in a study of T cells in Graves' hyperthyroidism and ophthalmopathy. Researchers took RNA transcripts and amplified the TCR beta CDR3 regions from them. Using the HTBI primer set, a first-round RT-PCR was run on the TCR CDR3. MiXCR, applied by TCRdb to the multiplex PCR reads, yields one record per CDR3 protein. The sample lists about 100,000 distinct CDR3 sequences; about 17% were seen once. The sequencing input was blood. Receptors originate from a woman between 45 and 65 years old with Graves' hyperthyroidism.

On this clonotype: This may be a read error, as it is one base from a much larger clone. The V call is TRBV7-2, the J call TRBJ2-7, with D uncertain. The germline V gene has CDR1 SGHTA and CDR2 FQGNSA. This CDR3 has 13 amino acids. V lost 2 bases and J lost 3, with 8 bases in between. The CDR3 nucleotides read TGTGCCAGCAGCTTACTTCGAGACTACGAGCAGTACTTC. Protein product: CASSLLRDYEQYF.

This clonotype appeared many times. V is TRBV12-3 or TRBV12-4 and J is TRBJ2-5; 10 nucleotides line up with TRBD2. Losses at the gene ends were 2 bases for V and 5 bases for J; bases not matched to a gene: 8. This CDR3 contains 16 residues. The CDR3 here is CASSLRTSGETETQYF. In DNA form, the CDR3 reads TGTGCCAGCAGTTTACGGACTAGCGGTGAGACGGAGACCCAGTACTTC.